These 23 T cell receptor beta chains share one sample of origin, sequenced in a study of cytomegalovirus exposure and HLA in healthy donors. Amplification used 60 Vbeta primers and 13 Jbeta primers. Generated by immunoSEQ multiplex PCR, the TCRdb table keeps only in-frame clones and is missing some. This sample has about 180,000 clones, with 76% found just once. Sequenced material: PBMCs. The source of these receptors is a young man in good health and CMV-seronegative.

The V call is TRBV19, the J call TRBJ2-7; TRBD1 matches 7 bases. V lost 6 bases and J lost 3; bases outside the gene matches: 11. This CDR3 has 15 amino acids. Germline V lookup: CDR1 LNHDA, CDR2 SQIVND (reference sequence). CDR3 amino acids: CASSRTGPSYYEQYF. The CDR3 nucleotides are TGTGCCAGTAGCCGGACAGGACCTTCCTACTACGAGCAGTACTTC.

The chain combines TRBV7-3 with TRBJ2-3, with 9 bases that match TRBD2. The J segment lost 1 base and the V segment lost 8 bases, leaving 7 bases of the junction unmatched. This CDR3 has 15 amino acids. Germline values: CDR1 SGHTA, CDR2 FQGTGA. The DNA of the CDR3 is TGTGCCAGCGGAGAATTAGCGGGGGGCACAGATACGCAGTATTTT. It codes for CASGELAGGTDTQYF.

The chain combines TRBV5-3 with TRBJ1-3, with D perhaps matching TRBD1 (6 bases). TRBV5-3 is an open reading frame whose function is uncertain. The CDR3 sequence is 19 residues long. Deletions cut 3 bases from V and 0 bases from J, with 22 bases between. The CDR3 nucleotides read TGTGCCAGAAGCTCCCGACCGGGACATCGAACTGCCTCTGGAAACACCATATATTTT. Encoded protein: CARSSRPGHRTASGNTIYF.

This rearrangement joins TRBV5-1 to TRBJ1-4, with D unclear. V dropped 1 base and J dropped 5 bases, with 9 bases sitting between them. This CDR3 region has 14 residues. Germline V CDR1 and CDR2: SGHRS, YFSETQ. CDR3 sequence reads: CASSLRGFNEKLFF. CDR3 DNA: TGCGCCAGCAGCTTGCGCGGGTTCAATGAAAAACTGTTTTTT.

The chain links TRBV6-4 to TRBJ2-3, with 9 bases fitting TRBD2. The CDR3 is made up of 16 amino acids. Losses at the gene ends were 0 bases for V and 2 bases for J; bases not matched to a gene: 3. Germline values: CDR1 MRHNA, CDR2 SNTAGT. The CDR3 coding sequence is TGTGCCAGCAGTGACTCGGCGGGGGGGCCCACAGATACGCAGTATTTT. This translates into CASSDSAGGPTDTQYF.

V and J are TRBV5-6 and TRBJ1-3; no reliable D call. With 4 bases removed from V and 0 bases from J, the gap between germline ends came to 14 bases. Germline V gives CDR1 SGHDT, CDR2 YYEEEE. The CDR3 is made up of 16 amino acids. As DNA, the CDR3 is TGTGCCAGCAGCCGTAGTGAATCCAACTCTGGAAACACCATATATTTT. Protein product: CASSRSESNSGNTIYF.

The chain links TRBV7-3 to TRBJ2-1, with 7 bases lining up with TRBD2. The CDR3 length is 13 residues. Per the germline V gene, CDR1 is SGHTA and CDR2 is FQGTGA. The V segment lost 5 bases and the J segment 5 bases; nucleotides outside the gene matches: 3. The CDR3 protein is CASSPGTNNEQFF. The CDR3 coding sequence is TGTGCCAGCAGCCCCGGGACTAACAATGAGCAGTTCTTC.

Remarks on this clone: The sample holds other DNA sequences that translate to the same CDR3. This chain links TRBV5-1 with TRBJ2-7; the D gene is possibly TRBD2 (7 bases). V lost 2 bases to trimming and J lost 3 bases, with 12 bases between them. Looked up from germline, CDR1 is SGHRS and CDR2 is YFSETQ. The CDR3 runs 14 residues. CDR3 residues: CASSLGEGGYEQYF. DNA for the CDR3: TGCGCCAGCAGCTTAGGGGAGGGGGGCTACGAGCAGTACTTC.

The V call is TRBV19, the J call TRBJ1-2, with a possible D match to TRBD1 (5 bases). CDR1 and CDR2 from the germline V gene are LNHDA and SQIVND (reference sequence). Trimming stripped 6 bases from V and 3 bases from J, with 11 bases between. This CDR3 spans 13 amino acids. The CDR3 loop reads CASSVRGDYGYTF. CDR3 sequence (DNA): TGTGCCAGTAGCGTAAGGGGTGACTATGGCTACACCTTC.

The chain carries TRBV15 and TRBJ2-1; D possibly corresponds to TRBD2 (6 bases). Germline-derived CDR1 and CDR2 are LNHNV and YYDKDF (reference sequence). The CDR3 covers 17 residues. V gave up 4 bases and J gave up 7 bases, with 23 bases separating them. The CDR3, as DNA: TGTGCCACCAGCAACCGATCGGGGGAGTTTGGTTTAAATGAGCAGTTCTTC. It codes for CATSNRSGEFGLNEQFF.

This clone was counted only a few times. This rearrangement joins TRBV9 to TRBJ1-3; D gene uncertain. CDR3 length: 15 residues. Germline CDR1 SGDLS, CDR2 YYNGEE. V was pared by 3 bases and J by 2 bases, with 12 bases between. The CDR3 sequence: CASSAQPPPGNTIYF. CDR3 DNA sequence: TGTGCCAGCAGCGCACAACCTCCTCCTGGAAACACCATATATTTT.

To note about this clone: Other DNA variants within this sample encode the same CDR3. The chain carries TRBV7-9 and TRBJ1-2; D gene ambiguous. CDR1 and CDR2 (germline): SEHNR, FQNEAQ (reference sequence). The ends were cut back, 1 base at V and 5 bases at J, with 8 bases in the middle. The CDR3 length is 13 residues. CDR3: CASSLDSVYGYTF. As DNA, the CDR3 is TGTGCCAGCAGCTTAGACAGTGTATATGGCTACACCTTC.

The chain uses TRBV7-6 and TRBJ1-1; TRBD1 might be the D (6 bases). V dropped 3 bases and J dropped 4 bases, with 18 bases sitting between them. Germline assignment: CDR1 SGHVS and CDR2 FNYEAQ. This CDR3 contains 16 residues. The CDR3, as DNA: TGTGCCAGCAGCTTGGGGGGAAAGGGGGGGACCACTGAAGCTTTCTTT. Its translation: CASSLGGKGGTTEAFF.

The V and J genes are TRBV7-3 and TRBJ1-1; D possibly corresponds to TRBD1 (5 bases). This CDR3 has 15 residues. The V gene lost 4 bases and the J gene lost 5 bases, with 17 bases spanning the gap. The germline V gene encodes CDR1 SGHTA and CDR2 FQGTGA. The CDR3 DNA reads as TGTGCCAGCAGCTCCTCCGGGGGGGAACAGACTGAAGCTTTCTTT. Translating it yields CASSSSGGEQTEAFF.

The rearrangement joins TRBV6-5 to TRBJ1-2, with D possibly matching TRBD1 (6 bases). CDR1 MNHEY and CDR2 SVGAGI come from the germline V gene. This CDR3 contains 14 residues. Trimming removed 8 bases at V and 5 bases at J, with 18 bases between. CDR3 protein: CASGGAQGLYGYTF. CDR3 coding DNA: TGTGCCAGCGGGGGGGCTCAAGGGTTGTATGGCTACACCTTC.

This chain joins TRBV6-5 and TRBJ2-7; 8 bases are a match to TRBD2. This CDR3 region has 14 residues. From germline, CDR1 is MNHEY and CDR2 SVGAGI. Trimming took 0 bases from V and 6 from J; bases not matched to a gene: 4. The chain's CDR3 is CASSYSVAGGEQYF. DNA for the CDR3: TGTGCCAGCAGTTACTCCGTGGCGGGGGGCGAGCAGTACTTC.

CDR3: CASSLDRGNTEAFF. The CDR3 DNA reads as TGCGCCAGCAGCTTGGACAGGGGGAACACTGAAGCTTTCTTT. V and J are TRBV5-1 and TRBJ1-1; TRBD1 matches 7 bases. Germline V gives CDR1 SGHRS, CDR2 YFSETQ. The CDR3 contains 14 residues. The ends lost 0 bases at V and 1 base at J; junction bases unmatched: 0.

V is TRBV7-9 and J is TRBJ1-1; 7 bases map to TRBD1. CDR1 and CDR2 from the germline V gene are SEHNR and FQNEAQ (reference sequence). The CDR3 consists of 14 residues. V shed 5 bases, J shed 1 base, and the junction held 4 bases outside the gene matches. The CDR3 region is CASSPDRTNTEAFF. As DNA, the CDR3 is TGTGCCAGCAGCCCGGACAGGACGAACACTGAAGCTTTCTTT. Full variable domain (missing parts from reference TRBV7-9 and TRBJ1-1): DTGVSQNPRHKITKRGQNVTFRCDPISEHNRLYWYRQTLGQGPEFLTYFQNEAQLEKSRLLSDRFSAERPKGSFSTLEIQRTEQGDSAMYLCASSPDRTNTEAFFGQGTRLTVV.

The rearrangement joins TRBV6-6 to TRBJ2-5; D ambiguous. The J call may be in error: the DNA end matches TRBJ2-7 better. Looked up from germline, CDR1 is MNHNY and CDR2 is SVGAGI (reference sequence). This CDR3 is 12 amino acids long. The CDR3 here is CATVLPTYEQYF. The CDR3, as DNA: TGTGCCACGGTACTACCCACCTACGAGCAGTACTTC.

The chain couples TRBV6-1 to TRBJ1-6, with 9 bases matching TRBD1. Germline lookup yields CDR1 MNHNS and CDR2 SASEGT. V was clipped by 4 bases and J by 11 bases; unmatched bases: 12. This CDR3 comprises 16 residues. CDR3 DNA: TGTGCCAGCAGTGGGAGGACCGGGACAGGGAACGCACCCCTCCACTTT. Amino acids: CASSGRTGTGNAPLHF.

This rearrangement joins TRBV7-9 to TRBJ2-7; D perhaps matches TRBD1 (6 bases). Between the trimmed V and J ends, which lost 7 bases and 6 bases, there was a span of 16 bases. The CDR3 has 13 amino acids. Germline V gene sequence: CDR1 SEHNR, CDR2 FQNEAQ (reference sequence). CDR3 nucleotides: TGTGCCAGCACCCCAGCACAGGGTCGCGAGCAGTACTTC. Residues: CASTPAQGREQYF.

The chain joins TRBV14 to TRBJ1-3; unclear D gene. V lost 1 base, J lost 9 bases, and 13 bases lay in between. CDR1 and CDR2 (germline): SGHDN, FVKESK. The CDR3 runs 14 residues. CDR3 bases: TGTGCCAGCAGCCAAGCAGGATTCATGGGCACCATATATTTT. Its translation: CASSQAGFMGTIYF.

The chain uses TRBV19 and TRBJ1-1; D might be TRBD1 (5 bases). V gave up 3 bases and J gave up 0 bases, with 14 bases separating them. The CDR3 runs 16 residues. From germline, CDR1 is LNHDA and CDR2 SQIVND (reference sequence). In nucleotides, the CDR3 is TGTGCCAGTAGTATGGGAAACAGGTGGGTGAACACTGAAGCTTTCTTT. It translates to CASSMGNRWVNTEAFF.